These 11 T cell receptor beta chains share one sample of origin, sequenced in a study of CD8+CD57+ T cells in acquired aplastic anemia. Both TCR beta VDJ combination and CDR3 sequence profiling were carried out. Genomic DNA was the template for this profiling. TCRdb analysed the reads with MiXCR anew, one entry per CDR3 protein. The sample carries under 200,000 distinct CDR3 sequences, 48% recorded once. Sequenced patients had shown CD8+CD57+ cell expansion by flow cytometry. Sequencing was done on a sample of sorted CD4+, CD8+, or CD8+CD57+ T cells (not recorded which) from PBMCs. The source is a human donor with aplastic anemia.

Comments on this clonotype: This may stem from a read error, because a much larger clone lies one nucleotide away. The rearrangement uses TRBV4-1 and TRBJ1-6, with D maybe TRBD1 (6 bases). The CDR3 is made up of 17 amino acids. Germline V gene sequence: CDR1 MGHRA, CDR2 YSYEKL. The V end was cut by 2 bases, the J end by 7 bases, with 18 bases between. For the CDR3, the DNA is TGCGCCAGCAGCCAACCCCCTTCTGGAAGGGGGAATTCACCCCTCCACTTT. This codes for CASSQPPSGRGNSPLHF.

J is TRBJ2-5 and V is TRBV10-3, with D possibly TRBD2 on 6 matching bases. CDR1 ENHRY and CDR2 SYGVKD come from the germline V gene. V was pared by 8 bases and J by 2 bases, with 9 bases between. The CDR3 is 12 residues long. CDR3 DNA: TGTGCCATCCGGGAGAATCAAGAGACCCAGTACTTC. It is translated as CAIRENQETQYF.

This chain joins TRBV24-1 and TRBJ2-7; D is ambiguous. The germline CDR1 and CDR2 sequences are KGHDR and SFDVKD. V was pared by 0 bases and J by 3 bases, with 5 bases between. The CDR3 has 13 amino acids. The CDR3 here is CATSDLGSYEQYF. CDR3 DNA sequence: TGTGCCACCAGTGATTTGGGCAGCTACGAGCAGTACTTC.

In the case of this clonotype: This may be a read error, as it is one base from a much larger clone. J is TRBJ1-4 and V is TRBV10-3; TRBD1 is a possible D gene (6 bases). CDR3 length: 15 residues. V was pared by 4 bases and J by 5 bases, with 14 bases between. Germline V gene lookup returns CDR1 ENHRY and CDR2 SYGVKD. CDR3 sequence: CAISGQALGNEKLFF. The DNA of the CDR3 is TGTGCCATCAGTGGACAGGCTTTGGGGAATGAAAAACTGTTTTTT.

This clonotype was observed a few times. The gene calls are TRBV20-1 and TRBJ2-7, with 9 positions matching TRBD1. V was pared by 1 base and J by 1 base, with 5 bases of the junction left unmatched. Germline V gene data show CDR1 as DFQATT and CDR2 as SNEGSKA (reference sequence). The CDR3 is 15 amino acids. Here the CDR3 reads CSARGVTGGSYEQYF. Here the CDR3 DNA reads TGCAGTGCTAGAGGTGTGACAGGGGGGTCCTACGAGCAGTACTTC.

The genes are TRBV20-1 and TRBJ2-7; D could derive from TRBD1 or TRBD2 (5 bases each). The CDR3 runs 12 residues. V lost 3 bases and J lost 6, with 12 bases in between. Germline V gene sequence: CDR1 DFQATT, CDR2 SNEGSKA (reference sequence). CDR3 bases: TGCAGTGCTAGTGGGGGTGGGGGCGAGCAGTACTTC. Residues: CSASGGGGEQYF.

This clonotype was counted between two and nine times. The chain carries TRBV2 and TRBJ2-3, with D perhaps being TRBD1 or TRBD2 (5 bases each). V was clipped by 2 bases and J by 10 bases, with 10 bases between them. Germline CDR1 and CDR2: SNHLY and FYNNEI. This CDR3 is 12 amino acids long. Here the CDR3 reads CASSERDPAQYF. CDR3 DNA: TGTGCCAGCAGTGAACGGGACCCGGCGCAGTATTTT.

This clonotype was detected once. The chain combines TRBV24-1 with TRBJ2-5; perhaps D is TRBD1 or TRBD2 (7 bases each). Per the germline V gene, CDR1 is KGHDR and CDR2 is SFDVKD. V shed 9 bases and J shed 11 bases, with 21 bases lying between them. CDR3 length: 13 amino acids. The CDR3 region has the DNA TGTGCCACCGGGGTAAACCAGGGGGGGGAGCAGTACTTC. Its translation: CATGVNQGGEQYF.

This clonotype was seen at least ten times. This rearrangement joins TRBV13 to TRBJ2-1; no definite D call. V dropped 5 bases and J dropped 8 bases, with 7 bases sitting between them. This CDR3 is built from 11 residues. CDR1 PRHDT and CDR2 FYEKMQ come from the germline V gene (reference sequence). CDR3 in amino acids: CASSTRYEQFF. CDR3 DNA: TGTGCCAGCAGCACGAGGTATGAGCAGTTCTTC.

This clonotype turned up a few times. This rearrangement joins TRBV18 to TRBJ2-1, with 7 positions matching TRBD2. V trimming: 4 bases; J trimming: 2 bases; junction bases outside the gene matches: 5. The length of the CDR3 is 15 residues. Germline CDR1 reads KGHSH; CDR2 reads LQKENI. The CDR3 loop reads CASSRTGGTYNEQFF. DNA of the CDR3: TGTGCCAGCTCACGCACCGGGGGGACCTACAATGAGCAGTTCTTC.

The gene calls are TRBV2 and TRBJ1-2; D is uncertain. CDR3 length: 14 amino acids. V lost 2 bases to trimming and J lost 5 bases, with 12 bases between them. Germline lookup yields CDR1 SNHLY and CDR2 FYNNEI. The DNA for the CDR3 is TGTGCCAGCAGTGAAAACCCAAACGTATATGGCTACACCTTC. Amino acids: CASSENPNVYGYTF.